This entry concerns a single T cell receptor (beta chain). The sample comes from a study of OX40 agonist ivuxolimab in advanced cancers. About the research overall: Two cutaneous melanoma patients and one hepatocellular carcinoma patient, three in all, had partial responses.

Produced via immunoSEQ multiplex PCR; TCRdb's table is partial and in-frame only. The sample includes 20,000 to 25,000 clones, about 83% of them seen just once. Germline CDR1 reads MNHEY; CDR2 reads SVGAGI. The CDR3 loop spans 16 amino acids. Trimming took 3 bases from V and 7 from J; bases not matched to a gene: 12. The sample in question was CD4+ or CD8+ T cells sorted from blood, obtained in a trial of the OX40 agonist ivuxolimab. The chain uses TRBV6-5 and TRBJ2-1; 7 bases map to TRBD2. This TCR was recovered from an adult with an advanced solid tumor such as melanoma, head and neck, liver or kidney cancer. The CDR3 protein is CASSYATSPARNEQFF. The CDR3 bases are TGTGCCAGCAGTTATGCGACTAGCCCAGCCAGGAATGAGCAGTTCTTC.